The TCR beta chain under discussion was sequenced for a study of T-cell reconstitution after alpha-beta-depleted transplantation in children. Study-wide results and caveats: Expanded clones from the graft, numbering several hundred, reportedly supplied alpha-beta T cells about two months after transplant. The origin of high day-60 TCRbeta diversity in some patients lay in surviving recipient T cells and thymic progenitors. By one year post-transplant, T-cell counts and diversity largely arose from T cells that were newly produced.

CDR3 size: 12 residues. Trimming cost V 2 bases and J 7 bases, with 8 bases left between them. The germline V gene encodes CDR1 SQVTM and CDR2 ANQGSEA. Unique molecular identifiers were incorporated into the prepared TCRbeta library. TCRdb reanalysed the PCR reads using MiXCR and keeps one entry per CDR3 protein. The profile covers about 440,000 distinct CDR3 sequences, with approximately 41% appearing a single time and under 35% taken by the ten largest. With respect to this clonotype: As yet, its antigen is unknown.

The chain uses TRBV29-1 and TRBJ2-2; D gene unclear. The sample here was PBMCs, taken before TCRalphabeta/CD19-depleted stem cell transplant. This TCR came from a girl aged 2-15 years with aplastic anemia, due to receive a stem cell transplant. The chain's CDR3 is CSVELSRGELFF. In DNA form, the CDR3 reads TGCAGCGTTGAACTAAGCCGCGGGGAGCTGTTTTTT.